This T cell receptor beta chain was obtained from a study of blood T cell repertoires in COVID-19. Study as a whole: COVID-19 samples from acute and convalescent phases originated in the United States, Italy and Spain. Nucleic acid was either cDNA or gDNA, and it came from T cells, B-cell-depleted T cells, or PBMCs.

As originally analysed: For nucleated cells, counts were estimated from reference gene primer amplification. The protocol was immunoSEQ multiplex PCR, while the TCRdb copy is restricted to in-frame clones and leaves out a portion. The V and J calls and the clone size are those of that table, but D and trimming were determined from the DNA. Altogether 200,000 to 300,000 clones are present, around 82% being singletons, with the ten largest covering 8% to 9.5%. Trimming removed 0 bases from V and 7 bases from J, with 13 bases in between. The germline gives CDR1 MNHNS, CDR2 SASEGT. CDR3 length: 15 residues.

The source is a human donor in a cohort sampled during active COVID-19. Sequencing input: peripheral blood. The gene calls are TRBV6-1 and TRBJ1-5; D uncertain. This CDR3 is CASSEAGRTGQPQHF. CDR3 in DNA: TGTGCCAGCAGTGAAGCTGGCCGAACGGGGCAGCCCCAGCATTTT.